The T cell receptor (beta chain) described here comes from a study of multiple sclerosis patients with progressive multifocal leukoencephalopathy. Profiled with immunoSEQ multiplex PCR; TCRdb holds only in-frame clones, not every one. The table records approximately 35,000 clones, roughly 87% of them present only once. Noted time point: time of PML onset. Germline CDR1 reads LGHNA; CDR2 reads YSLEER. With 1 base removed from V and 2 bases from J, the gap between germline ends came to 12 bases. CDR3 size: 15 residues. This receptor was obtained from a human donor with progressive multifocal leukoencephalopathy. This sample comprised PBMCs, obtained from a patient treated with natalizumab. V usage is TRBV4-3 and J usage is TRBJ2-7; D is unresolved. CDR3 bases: TGCGCCAGCAGCCAAGCTTGGCCTGGGGCCTACGAGCAGTACTTC. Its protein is CASSQAWPGAYEQYF.